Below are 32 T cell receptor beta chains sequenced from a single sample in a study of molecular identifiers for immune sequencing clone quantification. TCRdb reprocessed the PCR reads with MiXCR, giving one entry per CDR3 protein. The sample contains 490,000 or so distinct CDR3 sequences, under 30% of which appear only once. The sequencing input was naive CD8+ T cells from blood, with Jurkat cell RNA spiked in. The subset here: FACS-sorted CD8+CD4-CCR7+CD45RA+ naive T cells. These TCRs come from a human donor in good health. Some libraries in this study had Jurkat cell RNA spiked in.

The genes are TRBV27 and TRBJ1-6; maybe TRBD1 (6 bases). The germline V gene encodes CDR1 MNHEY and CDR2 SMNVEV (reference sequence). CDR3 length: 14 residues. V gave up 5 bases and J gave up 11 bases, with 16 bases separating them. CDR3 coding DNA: TGTGCCAGCAGTGGGCAGGGGAATTGGACACCCCTCCACTTT. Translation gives CASSGQGNWTPLHF.

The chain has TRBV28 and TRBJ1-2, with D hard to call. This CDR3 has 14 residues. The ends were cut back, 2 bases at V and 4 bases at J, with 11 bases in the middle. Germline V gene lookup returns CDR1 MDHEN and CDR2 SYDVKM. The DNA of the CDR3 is TGTGCCAGCAGTTTAGAAGTAGGGAGCTATGGCTACACCTTC. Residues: CASSLEVGSYGYTF.

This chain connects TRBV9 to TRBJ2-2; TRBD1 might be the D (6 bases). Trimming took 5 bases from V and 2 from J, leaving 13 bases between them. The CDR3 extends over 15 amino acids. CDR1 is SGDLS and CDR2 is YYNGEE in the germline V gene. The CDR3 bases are TGTGCCAGCAGTGCTAGGGGGTTCAACACCGGGGAGCTGTTTTTT. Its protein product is CASSARGFNTGELFF.

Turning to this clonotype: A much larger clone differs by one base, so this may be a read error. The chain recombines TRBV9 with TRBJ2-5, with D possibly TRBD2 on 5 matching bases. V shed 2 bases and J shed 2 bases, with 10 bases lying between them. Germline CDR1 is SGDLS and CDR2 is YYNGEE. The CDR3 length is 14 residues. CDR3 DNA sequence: TGTGCCAGCAGCGTCGGGAATGCGCAAGAGACCCAGTACTTC. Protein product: CASSVGNAQETQYF.

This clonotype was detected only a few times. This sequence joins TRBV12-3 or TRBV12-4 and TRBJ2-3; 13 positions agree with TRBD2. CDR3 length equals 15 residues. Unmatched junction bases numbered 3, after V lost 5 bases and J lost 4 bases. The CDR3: CASSQLAGGPDTQYF. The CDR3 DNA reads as TGTGCCAGCAGTCAACTAGCGGGGGGGCCAGATACGCAGTATTTT.

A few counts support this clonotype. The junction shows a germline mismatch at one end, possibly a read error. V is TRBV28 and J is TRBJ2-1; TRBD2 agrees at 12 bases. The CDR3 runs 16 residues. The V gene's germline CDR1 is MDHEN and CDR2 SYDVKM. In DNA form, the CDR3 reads TGTGCCTGCAGCTTACTCCGACTAGCGGGAGACAATGAGCAGTTCTTC. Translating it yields CACSLLRLAGDNEQFF.

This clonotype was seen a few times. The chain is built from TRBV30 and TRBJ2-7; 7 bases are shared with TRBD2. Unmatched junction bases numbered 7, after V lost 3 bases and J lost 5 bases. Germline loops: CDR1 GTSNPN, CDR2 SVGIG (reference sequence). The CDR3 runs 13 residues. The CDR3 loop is CAWRAGTTDEQYF. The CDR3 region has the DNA TGTGCCTGGAGAGCGGGGACGACCGACGAGCAGTACTTC.

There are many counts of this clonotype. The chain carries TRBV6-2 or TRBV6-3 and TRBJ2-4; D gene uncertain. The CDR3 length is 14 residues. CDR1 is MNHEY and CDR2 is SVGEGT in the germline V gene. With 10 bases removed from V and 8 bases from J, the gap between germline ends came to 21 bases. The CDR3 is CATSIATFLDIQYF. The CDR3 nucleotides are TGTGCCACCTCGATCGCTACGTTCCTCGACATTCAGTACTTC.

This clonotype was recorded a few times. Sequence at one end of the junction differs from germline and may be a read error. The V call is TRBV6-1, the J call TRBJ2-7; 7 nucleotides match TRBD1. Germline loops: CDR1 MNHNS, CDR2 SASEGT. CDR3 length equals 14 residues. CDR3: CASSEGGFSYEQYF. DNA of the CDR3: TGTGCCAGCAGCGAAGGGGGCTTCTCCTACGAGCAGTACTTC.

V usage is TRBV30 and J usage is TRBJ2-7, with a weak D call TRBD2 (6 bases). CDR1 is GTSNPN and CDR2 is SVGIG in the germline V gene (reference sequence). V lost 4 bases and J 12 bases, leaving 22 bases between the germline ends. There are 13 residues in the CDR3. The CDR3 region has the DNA TGTGCCTGGAACGTGGGGGACTTGAAGAAGCGGTACTTC. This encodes CAWNVGDLKKRYF. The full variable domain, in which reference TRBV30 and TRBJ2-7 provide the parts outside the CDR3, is SQTIHQWPATLVQPVGSPLSLECTVEGTSNPNLYWYRQAAGRGLQLLFYSVGIGQISSEVPQNLSASRPQDRQFILSSKKLLLSDSGFYLCAWNVGDLKKRYFGPGTRLTVT.

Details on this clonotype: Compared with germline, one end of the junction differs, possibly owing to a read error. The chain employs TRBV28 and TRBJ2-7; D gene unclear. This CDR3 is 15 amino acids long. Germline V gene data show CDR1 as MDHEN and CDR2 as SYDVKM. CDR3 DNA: TGTGCCAGCAGCTCGTTGGGTTCTCACTCCTACGGGCAGTACTTC. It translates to CASSSLGSHSYGQYF. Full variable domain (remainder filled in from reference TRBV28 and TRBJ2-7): DVKVTQSSRYLVKRTGEKVFLECVQDMDHENMFWYRQDPGLGLRLIYFSYDVKMKEKGDIPEGYSVSREKKERFSLILESASTNQTSMYLCASSSLGSHSYGQYFGPGTRLTVT.

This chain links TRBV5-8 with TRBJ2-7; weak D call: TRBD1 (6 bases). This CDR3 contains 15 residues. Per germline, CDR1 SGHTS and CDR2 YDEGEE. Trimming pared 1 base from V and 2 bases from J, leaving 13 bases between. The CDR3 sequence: CASSLFVRTAYEQYF. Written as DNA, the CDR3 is TGTGCCAGCAGCTTGTTTGTTCGGACAGCCTACGAGCAGTACTTC.

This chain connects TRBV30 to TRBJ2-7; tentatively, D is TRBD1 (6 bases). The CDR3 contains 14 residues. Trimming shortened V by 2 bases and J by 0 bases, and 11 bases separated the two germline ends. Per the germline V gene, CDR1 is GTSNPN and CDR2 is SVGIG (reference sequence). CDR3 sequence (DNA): TGTGCCTGGAGTTTGGACAGTAGCTCCTACGAGCAGTACTTC. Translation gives CAWSLDSSSYEQYF.

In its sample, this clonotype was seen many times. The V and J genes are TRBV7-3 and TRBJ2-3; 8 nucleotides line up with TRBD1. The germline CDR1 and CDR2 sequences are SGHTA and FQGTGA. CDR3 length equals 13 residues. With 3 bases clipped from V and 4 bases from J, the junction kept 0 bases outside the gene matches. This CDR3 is CASSLTGADTQYF. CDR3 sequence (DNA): TGTGCCAGCAGCTTGACAGGGGCAGATACGCAGTATTTT.

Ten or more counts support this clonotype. DNA of the CDR3: TGTGCCAGCAGTTATCGAAGACAGGGTCGAGGGCAAGAGACCCAGTACTTC. This translates into CASSYRRQGRGQETQYF. The chain carries TRBV6-2 or TRBV6-3 and TRBJ2-5; 7 nucleotides match TRBD1. The germline V gene has CDR1 MNHEY and CDR2 SVGEGT. The CDR3 sequence is 17 residues long. V dropped 3 bases and J dropped 2; count of bases not matched to a gene: 12.

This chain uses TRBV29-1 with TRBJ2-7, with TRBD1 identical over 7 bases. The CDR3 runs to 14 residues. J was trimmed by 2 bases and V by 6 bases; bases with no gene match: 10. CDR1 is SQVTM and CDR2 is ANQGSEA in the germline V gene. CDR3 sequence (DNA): TGCAGCGTCCGCCCAGGGACAGTTACCTACGAGCAGTACTTC. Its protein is CSVRPGTVTYEQYF.

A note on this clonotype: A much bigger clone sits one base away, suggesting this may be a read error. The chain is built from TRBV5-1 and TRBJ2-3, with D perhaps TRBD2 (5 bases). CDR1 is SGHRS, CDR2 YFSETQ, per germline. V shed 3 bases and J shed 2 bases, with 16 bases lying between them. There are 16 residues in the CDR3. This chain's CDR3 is CASSWNEASNTDTQYF. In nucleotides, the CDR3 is TGCGCCAGCAGCTGGAACGAGGCTAGCAACACAGATACGCAGTATTTT.

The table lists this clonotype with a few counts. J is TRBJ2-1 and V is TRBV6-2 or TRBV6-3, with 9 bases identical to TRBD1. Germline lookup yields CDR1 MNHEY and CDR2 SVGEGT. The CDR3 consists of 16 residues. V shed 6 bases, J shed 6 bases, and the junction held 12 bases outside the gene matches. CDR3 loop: CASSPLNRGPGNEQFF. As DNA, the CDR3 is TGTGCCAGCAGCCCTCTTAACAGGGGGCCGGGCAATGAGCAGTTCTTC.

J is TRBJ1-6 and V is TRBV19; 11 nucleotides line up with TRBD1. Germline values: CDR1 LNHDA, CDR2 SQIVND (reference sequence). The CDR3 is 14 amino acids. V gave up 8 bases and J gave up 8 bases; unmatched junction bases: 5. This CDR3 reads CASRPDRGHSPLHF. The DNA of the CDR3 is TGTGCCAGTCGTCCGGACAGGGGGCATTCACCCCTCCACTTT. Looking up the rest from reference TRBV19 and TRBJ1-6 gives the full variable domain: DGGITQSPKYLFRKEGQNVTLSCEQNLNHDAMYWYRQDPGQGLRLIYYSQIVNDFQKGDIAEGYSVSREKKESFPLTVTSAQKNPTAFYLCASRPDRGHSPLHFGNGTRLTVT.

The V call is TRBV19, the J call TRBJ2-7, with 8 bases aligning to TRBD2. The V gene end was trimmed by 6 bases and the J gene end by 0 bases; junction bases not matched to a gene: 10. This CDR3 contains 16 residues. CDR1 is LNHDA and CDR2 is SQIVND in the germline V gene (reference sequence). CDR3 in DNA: TGTGCCAGTAGCCCAACACTAGCGGACCGCTCCTACGAGCAGTACTTC. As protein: CASSPTLADRSYEQYF. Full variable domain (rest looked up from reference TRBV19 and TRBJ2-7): DGGITQSPKYLFRKEGQNVTLSCEQNLNHDAMYWYRQDPGQGLRLIYYSQIVNDFQKGDIAEGYSVSREKKESFPLTVTSAQKNPTAFYLCASSPTLADRSYEQYFGPGTRLTVT.

CDR3 nucleotides: TGTGCCTGGAGTCCCTCTGGCGGGAGATGGGACGAGCAGTACTTC. Protein product: CAWSPSGGRWDEQYF. The chain has TRBV30 and TRBJ2-7, with TRBD2 matching over 7 bases. V gave up 2 bases and J gave up 5 bases; unmatched junction bases: 12. Germline V CDR1 and CDR2: GTSNPN, SVGIG (reference sequence). The CDR3 is 15 residues long.

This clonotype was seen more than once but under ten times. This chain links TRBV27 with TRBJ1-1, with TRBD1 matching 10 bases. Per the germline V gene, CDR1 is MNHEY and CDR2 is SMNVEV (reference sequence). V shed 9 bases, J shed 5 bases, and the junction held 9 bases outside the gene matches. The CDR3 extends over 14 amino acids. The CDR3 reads CASRWTGGSTEAFF. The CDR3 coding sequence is TGTGCCAGTCGATGGACAGGGGGTTCTACTGAAGCTTTCTTT.

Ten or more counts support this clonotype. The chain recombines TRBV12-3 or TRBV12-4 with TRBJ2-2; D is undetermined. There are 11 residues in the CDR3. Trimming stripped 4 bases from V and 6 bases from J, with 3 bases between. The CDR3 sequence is CASSSSGELFF. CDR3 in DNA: TGTGCCAGCAGTTCTTCCGGGGAGCTGTTTTTT.

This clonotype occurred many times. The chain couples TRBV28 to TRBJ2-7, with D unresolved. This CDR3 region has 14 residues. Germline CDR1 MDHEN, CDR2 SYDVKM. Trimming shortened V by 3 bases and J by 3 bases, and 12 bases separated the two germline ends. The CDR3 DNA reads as TGTGCCAGCAGTTTTGCCGAGAACTTCTACGAGCAGTACTTC. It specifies CASSFAENFYEQYF.

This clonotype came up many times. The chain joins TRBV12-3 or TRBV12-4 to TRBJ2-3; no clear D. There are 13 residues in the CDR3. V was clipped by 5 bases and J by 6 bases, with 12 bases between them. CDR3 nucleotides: TGTGCCAGCAGTCCCACCGGGCGGGATACGCAGTATTTT. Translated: CASSPTGRDTQYF.

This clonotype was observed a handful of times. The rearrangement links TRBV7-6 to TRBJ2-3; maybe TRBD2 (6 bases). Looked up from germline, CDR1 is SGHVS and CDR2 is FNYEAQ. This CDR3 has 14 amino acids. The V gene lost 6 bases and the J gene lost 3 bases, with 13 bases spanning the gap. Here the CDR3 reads CASSNRGGTDTQYF. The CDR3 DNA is TGTGCCAGCAGTAATAGGGGAGGAACAGATACGCAGTATTTT.

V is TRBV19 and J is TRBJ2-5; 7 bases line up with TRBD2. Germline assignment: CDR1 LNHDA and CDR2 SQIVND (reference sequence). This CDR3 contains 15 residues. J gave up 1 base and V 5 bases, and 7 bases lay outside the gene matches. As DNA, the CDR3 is TGTGCCAGTAGTCCCGGGGAGGGGCTCCAAGAGACCCAGTACTTC. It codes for CASSPGEGLQETQYF.

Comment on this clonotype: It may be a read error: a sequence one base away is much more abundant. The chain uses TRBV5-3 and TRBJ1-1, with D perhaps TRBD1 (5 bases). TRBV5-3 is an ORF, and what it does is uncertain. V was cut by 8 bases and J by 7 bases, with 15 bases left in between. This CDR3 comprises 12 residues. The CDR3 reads CASSRDYIEAFF. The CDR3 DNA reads TGTGCCAGCAGCCGGGACTACATTGAAGCTTTCTTT.

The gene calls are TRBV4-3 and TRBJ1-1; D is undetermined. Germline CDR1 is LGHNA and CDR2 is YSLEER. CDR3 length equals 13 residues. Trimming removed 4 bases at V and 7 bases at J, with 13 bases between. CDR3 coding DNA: TGCGCCAGCAGCCCTAGTAACCGGGTTGAAGCTTTCTTT. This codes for CASSPSNRVEAFF.

The CDR3 DNA follows: TGTGCCATCGGACAGGAGCACTACAATGAGCAGTTCTTC. It yields the protein CAIGQEHYNEQFF. The chain couples TRBV10-3 to TRBJ2-1; 7 nucleotides align to TRBD1. The germline V gene has CDR1 ENHRY and CDR2 SYGVKD. This CDR3 has 13 amino acids. V gave up 8 bases and J gave up 3 bases; unmatched junction bases: 4.

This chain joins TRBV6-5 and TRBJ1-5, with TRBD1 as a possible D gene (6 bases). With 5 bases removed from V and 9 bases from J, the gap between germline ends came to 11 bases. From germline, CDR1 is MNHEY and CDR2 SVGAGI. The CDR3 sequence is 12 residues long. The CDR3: CASSQQGGPQHF. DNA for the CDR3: TGTGCCAGCAGTCAACAGGGAGGGCCCCAGCATTTT.

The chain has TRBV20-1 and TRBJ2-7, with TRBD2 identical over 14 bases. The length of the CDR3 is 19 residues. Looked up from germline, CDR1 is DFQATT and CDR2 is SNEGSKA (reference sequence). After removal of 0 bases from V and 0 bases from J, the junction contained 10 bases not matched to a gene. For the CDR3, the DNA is TGCAGTGCTAGAGATTGGTCGGGACTAGCGGGAGCTACCTCCTACGAGCAGTACTTC. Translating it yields CSARDWSGLAGATSYEQYF.